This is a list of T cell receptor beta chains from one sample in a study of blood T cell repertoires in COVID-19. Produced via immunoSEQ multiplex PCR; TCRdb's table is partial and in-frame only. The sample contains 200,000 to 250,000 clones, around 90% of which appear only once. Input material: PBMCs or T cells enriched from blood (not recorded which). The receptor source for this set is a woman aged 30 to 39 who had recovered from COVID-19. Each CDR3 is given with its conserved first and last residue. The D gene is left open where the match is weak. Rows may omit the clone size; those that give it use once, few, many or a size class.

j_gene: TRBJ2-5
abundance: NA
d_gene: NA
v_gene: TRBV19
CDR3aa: CASSPTAVETQYF
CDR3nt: TGTGCCAGTAGCCCAACGGCGGTGGAGACCCAGTACTTC

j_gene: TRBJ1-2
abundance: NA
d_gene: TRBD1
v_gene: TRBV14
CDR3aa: CASSPGTGYGYTF
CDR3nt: TGTGCCAGCAGCCCTGGGACAGGCTATGGCTACACCTTC

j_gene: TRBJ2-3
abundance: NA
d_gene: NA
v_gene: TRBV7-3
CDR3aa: CASSLNPGSATDTQYF
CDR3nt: TGTGCCAGCAGCTTAAACCCTGGTAGCGCGACAGATACGCAGTATTTT

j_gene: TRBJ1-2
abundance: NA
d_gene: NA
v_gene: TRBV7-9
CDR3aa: CASSPPAGSRTNYGYTF
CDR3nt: TGTGCCAGCAGCCCCCCCGCCGGGTCTAGGACTAACTATGGCTACACCTTC

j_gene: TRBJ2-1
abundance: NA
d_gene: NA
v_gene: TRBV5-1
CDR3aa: CASSPNADYSYNEQFF
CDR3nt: TGCGCCAGCAGCCCCAACGCCGACTACTCCTACAATGAGCAGTTCTTC

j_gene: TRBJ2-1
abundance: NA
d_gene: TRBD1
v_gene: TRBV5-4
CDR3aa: CASSAVDDRVPNEQFF
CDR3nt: TGTGCCAGCAGCGCCGTAGACGACAGGGTGCCAAATGAGCAGTTCTTC

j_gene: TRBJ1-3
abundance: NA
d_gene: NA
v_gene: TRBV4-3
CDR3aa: CASSQARGRAISGNTIYF
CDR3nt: TGCGCCAGCAGCCAGGCCAGGGGCAGGGCAATATCTGGAAACACCATATATTTT

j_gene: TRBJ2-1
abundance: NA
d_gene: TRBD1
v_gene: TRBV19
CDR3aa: CASSGGQGDEQFF
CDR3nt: TGTGCCAGTAGTGGGGGACAGGGGGATGAGCAGTTCTTC

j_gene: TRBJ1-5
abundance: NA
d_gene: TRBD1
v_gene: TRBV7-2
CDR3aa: CASSMDRVYNQPQHF
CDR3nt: TGTGCCAGCAGCATGGACAGGGTCTACAATCAGCCCCAGCATTTT

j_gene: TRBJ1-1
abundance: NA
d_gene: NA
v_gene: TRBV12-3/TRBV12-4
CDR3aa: CASSFRDKAEAFF
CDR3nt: TGTGCCAGCAGTTTCAGGGATAAGGCTGAAGCTTTCTTT

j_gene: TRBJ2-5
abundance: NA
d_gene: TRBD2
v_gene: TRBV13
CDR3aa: CASSLLLGTTQETQYF
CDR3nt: TGTGCCAGCAGCTTACTATTAGGGACTACACAAGAGACCCAGTACTTC

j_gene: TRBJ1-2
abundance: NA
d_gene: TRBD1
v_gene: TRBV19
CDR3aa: CASRPTGYEYGYTF
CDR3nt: TGTGCCAGTAGACCGACAGGGTACGAGTATGGCTACACCTTC

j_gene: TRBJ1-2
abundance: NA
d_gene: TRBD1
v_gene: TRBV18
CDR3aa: CASSPGTGVGYTF
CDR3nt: TGTGCCAGCTCACCAGGGACAGGGGTTGGCTACACCTTC

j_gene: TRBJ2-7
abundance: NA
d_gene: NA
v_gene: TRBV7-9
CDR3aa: CASSLEGFSYEQYF
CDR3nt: TGTGCCAGCAGCTTAGAGGGGTTCTCCTACGAGCAGTACTTC

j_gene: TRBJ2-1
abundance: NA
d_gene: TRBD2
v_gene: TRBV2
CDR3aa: CASSASGGRYNEQFF
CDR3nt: TGTGCCAGCAGTGCCAGCGGGGGCCGTTACAATGAGCAGTTCTTC

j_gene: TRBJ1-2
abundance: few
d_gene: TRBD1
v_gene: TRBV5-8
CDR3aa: CASSSETRDRVYGYTF
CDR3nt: TGTGCCAGCAGCTCGGAAACGAGGGACAGGGTCTATGGCTACACCTTC

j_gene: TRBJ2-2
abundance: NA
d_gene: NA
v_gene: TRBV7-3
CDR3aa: CASSLYTGEGTGELFF
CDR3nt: TGTGCCAGCAGCTTATATACGGGGGAAGGCACCGGGGAGCTGTTTTTT

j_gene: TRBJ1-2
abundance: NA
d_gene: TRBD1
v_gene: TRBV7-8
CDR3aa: CASSLGLGGGDGYTF
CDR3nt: TGTGCCAGCAGCTTAGGATTAGGAGGGGGCGATGGCTACACCTTC

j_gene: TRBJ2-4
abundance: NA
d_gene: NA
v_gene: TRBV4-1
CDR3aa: CASSQPRAQHGKNIQYF
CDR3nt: TGCGCCAGCAGCCAACCCAGAGCACAGCATGGCAAAAACATTCAGTACTTC

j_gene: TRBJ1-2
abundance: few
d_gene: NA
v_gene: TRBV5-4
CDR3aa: CASSSDRGGNYGYTF
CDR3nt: TGTGCCAGCAGCTCGGACCGAGGGGGTAACTATGGCTACACCTTC

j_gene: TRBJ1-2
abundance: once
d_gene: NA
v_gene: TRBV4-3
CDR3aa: CASSQDFDRNYGYTF
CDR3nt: TGCGCCAGCAGCCAAGATTTTGACAGGAACTATGGCTACACCTTC

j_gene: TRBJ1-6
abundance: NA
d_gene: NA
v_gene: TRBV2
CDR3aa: CASSQDKVNSPLHF
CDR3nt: TGTGCCAGCAGTCAGGATAAGGTCAATTCACCCCTCCACTTT

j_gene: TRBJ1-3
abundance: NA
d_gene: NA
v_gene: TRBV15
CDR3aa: CATSRARDPGNTIYF
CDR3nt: TGTGCCACCAGCAGAGCCAGGGATCCTGGAAACACCATATATTTT

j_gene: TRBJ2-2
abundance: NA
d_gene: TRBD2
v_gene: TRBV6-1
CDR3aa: CASSVGLAQNTGELFF
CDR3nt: TGTGCCAGCAGTGTGGGACTAGCGCAAAACACCGGGGAGCTGTTTTTT

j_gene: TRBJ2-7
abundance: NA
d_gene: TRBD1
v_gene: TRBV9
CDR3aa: CASSVEGQGSYEQYF
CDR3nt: TGTGCCAGCAGCGTAGAGGGACAGGGAAGTTACGAGCAGTACTTC

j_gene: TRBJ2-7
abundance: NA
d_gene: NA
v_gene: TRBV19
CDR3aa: CASSRQDVNEQYF
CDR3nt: TGTGCCAGTAGTAGACAGGACGTGAACGAGCAGTACTTC

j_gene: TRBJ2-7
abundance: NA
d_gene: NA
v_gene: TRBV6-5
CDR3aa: CASSYGGNYEQYF
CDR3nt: TGTGCCAGCAGTTACGGGGGGAACTACGAGCAGTACTTC

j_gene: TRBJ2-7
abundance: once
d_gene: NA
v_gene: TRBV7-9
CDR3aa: CASSLPYEQYF
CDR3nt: TGTGCCAGCAGCTTACCATACGAGCAGTACTTC

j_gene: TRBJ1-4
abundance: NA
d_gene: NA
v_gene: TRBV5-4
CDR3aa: CASSPGGTNEKLFF
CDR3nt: TGTGCCAGCTCTCCCGGGGGAACTAATGAAAAACTGTTTTTT

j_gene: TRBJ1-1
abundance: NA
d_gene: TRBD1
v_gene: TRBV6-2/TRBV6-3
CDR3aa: CASSRPGQGFKAFF
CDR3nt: TGTGCCAGCAGTAGACCCGGACAGGGATTTAAAGCTTTCTTT

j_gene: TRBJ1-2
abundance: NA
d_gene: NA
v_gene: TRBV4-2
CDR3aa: CASSQDKGYGYTF
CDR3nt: TGTGCCAGCAGCCAAGATAAGGGGTATGGCTACACCTTC

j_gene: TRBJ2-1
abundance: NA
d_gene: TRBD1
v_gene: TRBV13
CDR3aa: CASSQTPTGVGYEQFF
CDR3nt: TGTGCCAGCAGCCAAACCCCTACAGGGGTTGGGTATGAGCAGTTCTTC

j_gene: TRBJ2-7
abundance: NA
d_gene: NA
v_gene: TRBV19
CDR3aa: CASSIGRRAYEQYF
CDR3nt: TGTGCCAGTAGTATCGGGCGCAGGGCCTACGAGCAGTACTTC

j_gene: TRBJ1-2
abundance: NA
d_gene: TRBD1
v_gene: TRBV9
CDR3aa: CASSPFPGTGAYGYTF
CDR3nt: TGTGCCAGCAGCCCCTTCCCCGGGACAGGGGCCTATGGCTACACCTTC

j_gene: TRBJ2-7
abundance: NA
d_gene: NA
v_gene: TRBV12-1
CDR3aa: CASSDPGLAGEPHSYEQYF
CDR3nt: TGTGCCAGCAGCGATCCGGGACTAGCGGGGGAACCCCATTCCTACGAGCAGTACTTC

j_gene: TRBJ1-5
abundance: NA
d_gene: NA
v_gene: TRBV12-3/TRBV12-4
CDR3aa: CASSFDSHQPQHF
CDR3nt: TGTGCCAGCAGTTTCGACAGCCATCAGCCCCAGCATTTT

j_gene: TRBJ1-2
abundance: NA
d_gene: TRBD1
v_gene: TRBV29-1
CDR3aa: CSVPSDREDYGYTF
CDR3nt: TGCAGCGTCCCTTCGGACAGGGAGGACTATGGCTACACCTTC

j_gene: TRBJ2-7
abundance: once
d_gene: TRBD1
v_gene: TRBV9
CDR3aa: CASSVGDRPYEQYF
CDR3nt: TGTGCCAGCAGCGTCGGGGACAGGCCCTACGAGCAGTACTTC

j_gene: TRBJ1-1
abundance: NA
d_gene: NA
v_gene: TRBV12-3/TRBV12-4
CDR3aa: CASTRGLNTEAFF
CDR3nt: TGTGCCAGCACCCGGGGTTTGAACACTGAAGCTTTCTTT

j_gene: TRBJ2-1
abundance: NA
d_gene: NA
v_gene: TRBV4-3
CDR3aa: CASSQDYSGDYNEQFF
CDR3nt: TGCGCCAGCAGCCAAGATTATAGCGGAGACTACAATGAGCAGTTCTTC

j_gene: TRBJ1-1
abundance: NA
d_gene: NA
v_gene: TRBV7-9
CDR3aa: CASSLVLRGNTEAFF
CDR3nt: TGTGCCAGCAGCTTAGTTCTCAGGGGGAACACTGAAGCTTTCTTT

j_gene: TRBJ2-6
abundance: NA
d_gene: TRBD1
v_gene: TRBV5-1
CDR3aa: CASSLGQGAGANVLTF
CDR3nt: TGCGCCAGCAGCTTGGGACAGGGGGCTGGGGCCAACGTCCTGACTTTC

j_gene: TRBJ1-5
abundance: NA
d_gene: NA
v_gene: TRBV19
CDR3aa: CASSNLQEPQHF
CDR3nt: TGTGCCAGTAGTAACCTGCAGGAGCCCCAGCATTTT

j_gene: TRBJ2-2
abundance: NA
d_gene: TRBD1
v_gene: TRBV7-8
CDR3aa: CASSLGATGYDTGELFF
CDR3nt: TGTGCCAGCAGCTTAGGGGCGACAGGGTACGACACCGGGGAGCTGTTTTTT

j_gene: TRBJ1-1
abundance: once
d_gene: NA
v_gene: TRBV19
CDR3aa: CASSTNGVLGGTNTEAFF
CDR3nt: TGTGCCAGTAGTACTAACGGGGTACTGGGAGGGACTAACACTGAAGCTTTCTTT

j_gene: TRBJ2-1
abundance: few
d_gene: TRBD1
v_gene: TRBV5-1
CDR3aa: CASSFSRVWGTGVINEQFF
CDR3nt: TGCGCCAGCAGCTTTTCGAGGGTGTGGGGGACAGGGGTGATCAATGAGCAGTTCTTC

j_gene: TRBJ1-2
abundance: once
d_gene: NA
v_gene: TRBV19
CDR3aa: CASTDQGFYYGYTF
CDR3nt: TGTGCCAGTACCGACCAGGGATTTTACTATGGCTACACCTTC

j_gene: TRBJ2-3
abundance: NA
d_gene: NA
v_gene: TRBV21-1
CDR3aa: CASSKNLPGRTDTQYF
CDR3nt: TGTGCCAGCAGCAAAAATCTTCCAGGGCGCACAGATACGCAGTATTTT

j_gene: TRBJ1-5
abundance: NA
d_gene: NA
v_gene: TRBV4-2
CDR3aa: CASSQRAGDISNQPQHF
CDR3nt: TGTGCCAGCAGCCAAAGGGCGGGGGACATTAGCAATCAGCCCCAGCATTTT

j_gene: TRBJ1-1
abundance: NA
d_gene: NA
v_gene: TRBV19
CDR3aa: CASSTFTEAFF
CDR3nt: TGTGCCAGTAGTACCTTTACTGAAGCTTTCTTT

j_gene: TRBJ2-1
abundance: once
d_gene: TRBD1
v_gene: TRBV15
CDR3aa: CATSTQGVVNEQFF
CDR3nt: TGTGCCACCAGCACACAGGGGGTGGTCAATGAGCAGTTCTTC

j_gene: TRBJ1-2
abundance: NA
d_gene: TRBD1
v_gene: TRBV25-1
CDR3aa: CASSVRQGTTNGYTF
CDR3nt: TGTGCCAGCAGTGTACGACAGGGGACAACTAATGGCTACACCTTC